A single sample is the source of the 22 T cell receptor beta chains below, sequenced in a study of control samples from healthy donors and cancer patients. Repertoires were generated with immunoSEQ multiplex PCR, while TCRdb's copy carries only in-frame clones and drops some. The repertoire includes approximately 170,000 clones, around 92% of them detected once, and less than 1.6% sits in the top ten. The sample taken for sequencing was blood. Source of these receptors: a woman under 40 in good health.

This clone was found once. This chain uses TRBV4-1 with TRBJ2-1; 8 bases fit TRBD2. Germline-derived CDR1 and CDR2 are MGHRA and YSYEKL. This CDR3 comprises 15 residues. V shed 1 base and J 7 bases; nucleotides not matched to a gene: 6. CDR3 region: CASSQVGTSRNEQFF. CDR3 DNA: TGCGCCAGCAGCCAAGTTGGGACTAGTCGGAATGAGCAGTTCTTC.

The CDR3 is CASSLADRGNTEAFF. In DNA, the CDR3 is TGCGCCAGCAGCCTTGCCGACAGGGGAAATACTGAAGCTTTCTTT. The chain is built from TRBV4-1 and TRBJ1-1, with TRBD1 matching 8 bases. Germline-derived CDR1 and CDR2 are MGHRA and YSYEKL. The CDR3 covers 15 residues. J lost 5 bases, V lost 4 bases, and 9 bases had no gene match.

The chain employs TRBV7-2 and TRBJ2-5; D is tentatively TRBD1 or TRBD2 (6 bases each). Germline-derived CDR1 and CDR2 are SGHTA and FQGNSA. The CDR3 runs to 14 residues. The V end lost 2 bases, the J end lost 5 bases, and 12 bases lay between the germline ends. DNA for the CDR3: TGTGCCAGCAGCTTAACGGGGGCTCGGGAGACCCAGTACTTC. Amino acid sequence: CASSLTGARETQYF.

As DNA, the CDR3 is TGCGCCAGCAGTGAGGGACGGAATCAGCCCCAGCATTTT. Translated, it gives CASSEGRNQPQHF. V usage is TRBV10-2 and J usage is TRBJ1-5, with D uncertain. The germline V gene encodes CDR1 WSHSY and CDR2 SAAADI. The V end lost 2 bases, the J end lost 4 bases, and 6 bases lay between the germline ends. The CDR3 has 13 residues.

This rearrangement joins TRBV27 to TRBJ1-4, with 9 bases matching TRBD1. The V gene's germline CDR1 is MNHEY and CDR2 SMNVEV (reference sequence). The CDR3 is 14 amino acids. J was trimmed by 2 bases and V by 5 bases; bases with no gene match: 0. The CDR3 protein is CASSDRGTNEKLFF. In DNA, the CDR3 is TGTGCCAGCAGTGACAGGGGGACTAATGAAAAACTGTTTTTT.

DNA for the CDR3: TGTGCCAGCAGCGCCCTTCCGAGCTCCTACAATGAGCAGTTCTTC. Translation: CASSALPSSYNEQFF. The rearrangement joins TRBV11-3 to TRBJ2-1; D uncertain. The CDR3 contains 15 residues. Germline CDR1 reads SGHNT; CDR2 reads YENEEA. V was shortened by 5 bases and J by 0 bases, with 11 bases between the two germline ends.

The sample holds a few counts of this clone. The chain employs TRBV6-5 and TRBJ2-7; 13 bases are shared with TRBD2. With 11 bases clipped from V and 0 bases from J, the junction kept 4 bases outside the gene matches. Germline V gene sequence: CDR1 MNHEY, CDR2 SVGAGI. The CDR3 extends over 14 amino acids. CDR3 sequence (DNA): TGTGCCGGAACTAGCGGGGGGGACTCCTACGAGCAGTACTTC. It translates to CAGTSGGDSYEQYF.

The chain employs TRBV28 and TRBJ1-4, with TRBD1 matching 8 bases. The CDR3 covers 15 residues. V dropped 2 bases and J dropped 8; count of bases not matched to a gene: 7. From germline, CDR1 is MDHEN and CDR2 SYDVKM. DNA for the CDR3: TGTGCCAGCAGTTTACCAGGGGGCGCGAGAGAAAAACTGTTTTTT. It codes for CASSLPGGAREKLFF.

This clone was observed many times. This sequence joins TRBV6-2 or TRBV6-3 and TRBJ1-5, with a possible D match to TRBD1 (6 bases). This CDR3 contains 14 residues. Germline V gene data show CDR1 as MNHEY and CDR2 as SVGEGT. The V end lost 2 bases, the J end lost 5 bases, and 10 bases lay between the germline ends. DNA of the CDR3: TGTGCCAGCAGTTACCTACAGGGACATCAGCCCCAGCATTTT. Encoded protein: CASSYLQGHQPQHF.

The chain uses TRBV21-1 and TRBJ2-4; TRBD1 is the table's D call, not checked against the DNA. TRBV21-1 is termed a pseudogene. This CDR3 is built from 17 residues. The CDR3 loop is CASSKVRDSLAKNIQYF. CDR3 in DNA: TGTGCCAGCAGCAAAGTCCGGGACAGCCTAGCCAAAAACATTCAGTACTTC.

The gene calls are TRBV5-4 and TRBJ2-6; D assignment may be TRBD1 or TRBD2 (5 bases each). V was clipped by 4 bases and J by 0 bases, with 8 bases between them. CDR1 is SGHNT, CDR2 YYREEE, per germline (reference sequence). The CDR3 extends over 15 amino acids. CDR3: CASSRDVSGANVLTF. In nucleotides, the CDR3 is TGTGCCAGCAGCCGGGACGTCTCTGGGGCCAACGTCCTGACTTTC. Complete variable domain (other parts from reference TRBV5-4 and TRBJ2-6): ETGVTQSPTHLIKTRGQQVTLRCSSQSGHNTVSWYQQALGQGPQFIFQYYREEENGRGNFPPRFSGLQFPNYSSELNVNALELDDSALYLCASSRDVSGANVLTFGAGSRLTVL.

V gene TRBV28 combines with J gene TRBJ2-6; no clear D. The CDR3 runs 16 residues. CDR1 and CDR2 (germline): MDHEN, SYDVKM. Trimming took 2 bases from V and 0 from J, leaving 8 bases between them. The CDR3 bases are TGTGCCAGCAGTTTAAACAGATTCTCTGGGGCCAACGTCCTGACTTTC. As protein: CASSLNRFSGANVLTF.

V gene TRBV10-3 combines with J gene TRBJ1-4; D gene unclear. Germline lookup yields CDR1 ENHRY and CDR2 SYGVKD. Trimming stripped 0 bases from V and 1 base from J, with 6 bases between. This CDR3 is built from 15 residues. The CDR3 region has the DNA TGTGCCATCAGTGAGTCGAAGGGAACTAATGAAAAACTGTTTTTT. Translation gives CAISESKGTNEKLFF.

V is TRBV10-1 and J is TRBJ2-3, with no clear D. CDR1 and CDR2 (germline): WNHNN, SYGVQD (reference sequence). CDR3 length equals 11 residues. V gave up 6 bases and J gave up 2 bases, with 3 bases separating them. CDR3 DNA: TGCGCCAGCAGGAACACAGATACGCAGTATTTT. Protein product: CASRNTDTQYF.

V usage is TRBV6-5 and J usage is TRBJ1-5; no clear D. V was trimmed by 6 bases and J by 3 bases, leaving 12 bases between them. Germline values: CDR1 MNHEY, CDR2 SVGAGI. The CDR3 runs to 14 residues. CDR3 bases: TGTGCCAGCAGGAGGCAGAGGGACAATCAGCCCCAGCATTTT. Protein product: CASRRQRDNQPQHF.

The chain recombines TRBV4-2 with TRBJ2-1; D remains ambiguous. This CDR3 has 15 amino acids. V gave up 1 base and J gave up 2 bases, with 9 bases separating them. The germline V gene encodes CDR1 LGHNA and CDR2 YNFKEQ. The CDR3, as DNA: TGTGCCAGCAGCCAAGCTCGAACTCCCTACAATGAGCAGTTCTTC. It codes for CASSQARTPYNEQFF.

This clone has a handful of counts. The chain employs TRBV12-1 and TRBJ2-5; the DNA was not compared with TRBD1, the D call given in the table. TRBV12-1 is tagged as a pseudogene. The CDR3 covers 16 residues. The CDR3 region has the DNA TGTGCCAGCAGCTGCTTGACAGGTACGTACCAAGAGACCCAGTACTTC. This gives the protein CASSCLTGTYQETQYF.

The rearrangement uses TRBV15 and TRBJ2-7, with 7 nucleotides matching TRBD1. Germline-derived CDR1 and CDR2 are LNHNV and YYDKDF (reference sequence). The V and J ends lost 0 bases and 0 bases, in that order; junction bases with no gene match: 5. The CDR3 contains 16 residues. The CDR3, as DNA: TGTGCCACCAGCAGAGATCTGGGGGACAGCTCCTACGAGCAGTACTTC. This sequence encodes CATSRDLGDSSYEQYF.

The gene calls are TRBV6-5 and TRBJ2-6, with TRBD1 matching 7 bases. CDR1 and CDR2 (germline): MNHEY, SVGAGI. Trimming at V came to 6 bases and at J to 1 base, leaving 0 bases not matched to a gene. This CDR3 comprises 14 residues. The CDR3 sequence: CASRQGSGANVLTF. The CDR3 DNA reads as TGTGCCAGCAGACAGGGGTCTGGGGCCAACGTCCTGACTTTC.

This clone appeared once. One junction end does not reproduce the germline sequence, and a read error may be involved. The gene calls are TRBV3-1 (or the pseudogene TRBV3-2) and TRBJ2-1; TRBD1 or TRBD2 may be the D gene (6 bases each). The CDR3 has 15 residues. CDR1 is LGHDT and CDR2 is YNNKEL in the germline V gene (reference sequence). The CDR3 nucleotides read TGTGCCAGCAGACAAGGGCCGGGGGCGAGAAATGAGCAGTTCTTC. It specifies CASRQGPGARNEQFF.

This clone has only a few counts. The chain joins TRBV11-3 to TRBJ2-7, with D maybe TRBD1 (5 bases). Germline CDR1 reads SGHNT; CDR2 reads YENEEA. There are 14 residues in the CDR3. Trimming stripped 1 base from V and 2 bases from J, with 9 bases between. The DNA for the CDR3 is TGTGCCAGCAGCTTAGGTTTGACAGCCTACGAGCAGTACTTC. Protein product: CASSLGLTAYEQYF.

CDR3 in DNA: TGCAGCGTTGAACCGGGGATCGGGGAGCTGTTTTTT. Translation: CSVEPGIGELFF. This rearrangement joins TRBV29-1 to TRBJ2-2; D possibly corresponds to TRBD2 (5 bases). V dropped 2 bases and J dropped 7 bases, with 8 bases sitting between them. Germline V lookup: CDR1 SQVTM, CDR2 ANQGSEA. The CDR3 covers 12 residues.